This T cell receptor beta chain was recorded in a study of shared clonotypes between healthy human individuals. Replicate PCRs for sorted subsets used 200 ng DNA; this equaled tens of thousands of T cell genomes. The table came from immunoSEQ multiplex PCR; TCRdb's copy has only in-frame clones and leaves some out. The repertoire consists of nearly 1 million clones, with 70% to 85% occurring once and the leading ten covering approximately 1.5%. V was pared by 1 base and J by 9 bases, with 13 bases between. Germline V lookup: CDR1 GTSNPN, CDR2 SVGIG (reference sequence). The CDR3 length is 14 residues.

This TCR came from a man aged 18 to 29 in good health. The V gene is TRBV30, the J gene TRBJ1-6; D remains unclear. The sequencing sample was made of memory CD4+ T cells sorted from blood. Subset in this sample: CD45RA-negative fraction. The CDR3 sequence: CAWSDFIGGSPLHF. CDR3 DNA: TGTGCCTGGAGTGACTTCATCGGCGGTTCACCCCTCCACTTT.